This paragraph covers one TCR beta chain sequence. Its antigen is still unknown. Nothing much larger sits one base from this clone, and base qualities are not available. The CDR3 has 16 amino acids, counting the end cysteine and phenylalanine. The DNA shown is the 48-base CDR3, in frame from base 1. The germline V gene (reference sequence) yields SGHNT for CDR1 and YYREEE for CDR2. The V end loses 4 bases and the J end loses 0 bases, and a stretch of 15 bases separates them. At one collaborating source in Seattle, patients were enrolled during active infection and were followed longitudinally through the course of disease. The collaborating institutions used their own protocols to collect whole blood in K2EDTA tubes. For TCRbeta analysis, collaborators shipped samples as frozen whole blood, isolated PBMCs, or DNA extracted from either of those sample types. The immunoSEQ Assay, a bias-controlled multiplex PCR, was used to amplify TCRbeta CDR3 regions from genomic DNA. In the source study's methods: Within the assay, amplification of reference gene primers was used to estimate how many nucleated cells each sample contained. To quantify the absolute abundance of each unique TCRbeta CDR3 rearrangement, sequence reads were collapsed and filtered. For each sample, productive Simpson clonality was calculated as the square root of Simpson's diversity index over productive rearrangements. TCRdb holds this immuneACCESS table with in-frame rearrangements only. Some clones are missing; in checked studies, unresolved V genes explain under half, and the rest has no known cause. D and trimming were read from the DNA, whereas the V and J calls and clone size are those reported in that table. Here the sample has about 350,000 clones; roughly 90% occur a single time. The ten largest clonotypes hold just over 7% of the sample.

The data belong to a study of blood T cell repertoires in COVID-19 (dated by TCRdb to about 2020). In the study overall: Samples covering the acute and convalescent phases of COVID-19 were provided by collaborators in the United States, Italy and Spain. A de-identified subject ID, COVID-19 status, age in years and sex were almost always included in the sample metadata. A freely available public database, intended as a resource for researchers studying the immune response to SARS-CoV-2, is where the repertoires were released. Subjects who had been exposed to COVID-19, were actively infected with it, or had recovered from it provided the deeply sampled blood TCRbeta repertoires that made up the dataset. Where HLA class I and class II types were available, the types were taken from metadata supplied by the sample provider, not from assay-based typing. The material from the prospective study consisted of cDNA or gDNA derived from T cells, B-cell-depleted T cells, or PBMCs. The samples were drawn from two sources: the first 160 participants of the ongoing ImmuneRACE study, and 1,254 subjects contributed by 6 global collaborators. Results and caveats for the whole study, not just this receptor: Clinical and demographic metadata were provided uncurated, with the amount varying by source and participant.

Recombination linked TRBV5-4 to TRBJ2-3; a tentative D call is TRBD1 (6 bases match). This TCR was recovered from a woman aged 60 to 75 with COVID-19, enrolled during active disease. The sample taken for sequencing was peripheral blood. The encoded CDR3 is CASSPQGSSSTDTQYF. The DNA sequence follows: TGTGCCAGCAGCCCCCAGGGGTCCTCTAGCACAGATACGCAGTATTTT.